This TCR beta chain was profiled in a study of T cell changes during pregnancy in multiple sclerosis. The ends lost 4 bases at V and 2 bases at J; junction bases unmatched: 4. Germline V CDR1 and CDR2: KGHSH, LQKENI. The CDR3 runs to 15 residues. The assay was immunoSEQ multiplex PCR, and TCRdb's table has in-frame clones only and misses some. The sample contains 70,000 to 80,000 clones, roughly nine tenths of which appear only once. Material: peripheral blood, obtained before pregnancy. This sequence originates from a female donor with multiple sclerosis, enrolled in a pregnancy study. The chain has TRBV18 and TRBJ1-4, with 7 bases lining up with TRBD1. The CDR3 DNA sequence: TGTGCCAGCTCACTCGGCAGGGGGACTAATGAAAAACTGTTTTTT. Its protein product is CASSLGRGTNEKLFF.